The subject of this entry is one T cell receptor beta chain. The entry originates in a study of OX40 agonist ivuxolimab in advanced cancers. Study as a whole: Of the patients, three showed partial responses, one with hepatocellular carcinoma and two with cutaneous melanoma.

Samples were taken at baseline and on day 1 of cycles 4 and 7. The CDR3 runs to 18 residues. V was clipped by 0 bases and J by 7 bases, with 24 bases between them. This table comes from immunoSEQ multiplex PCR, and its TCRdb copy is limited to in-frame clones, with some not included. The table lists about 64,000 clones, 70% to 90% of them singletons. The TCR was taken from an adult with an advanced solid tumor such as melanoma, head and neck, liver or kidney cancer. The sequencing used CD4+ or CD8+ T cells sorted from blood, collected in a trial of the OX40 agonist ivuxolimab. The rearrangement joins TRBV23-1 to TRBJ1-2, with D hard to call. TRBV23-1 is an ORF, with its function uncertain. The CDR3 region has the DNA TGCGCCAGCAGTCAATCGCTAGCACCCAGGACCTTAACTATTGGCTACACCTTC. Amino acids: CASSQSLAPRTLTIGYTF.